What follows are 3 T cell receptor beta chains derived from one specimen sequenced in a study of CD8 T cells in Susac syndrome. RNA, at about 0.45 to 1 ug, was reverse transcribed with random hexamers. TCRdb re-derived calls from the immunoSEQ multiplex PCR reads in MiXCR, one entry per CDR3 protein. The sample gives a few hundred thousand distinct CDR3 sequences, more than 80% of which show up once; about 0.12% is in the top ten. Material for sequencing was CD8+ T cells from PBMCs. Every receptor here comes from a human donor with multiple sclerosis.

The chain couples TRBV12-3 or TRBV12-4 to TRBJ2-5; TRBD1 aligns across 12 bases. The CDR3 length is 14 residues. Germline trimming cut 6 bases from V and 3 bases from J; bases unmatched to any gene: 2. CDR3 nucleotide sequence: TGTGCCAGCAGCGGGACAGGGGGCAAAGAGACCCAGTACTTC. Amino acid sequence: CASSGTGGKETQYF.

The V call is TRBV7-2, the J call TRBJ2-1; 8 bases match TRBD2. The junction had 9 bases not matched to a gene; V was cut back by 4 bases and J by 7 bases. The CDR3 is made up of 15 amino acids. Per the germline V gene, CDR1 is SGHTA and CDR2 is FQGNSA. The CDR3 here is CASSWVAGWGNEQFF. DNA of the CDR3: TGTGCCAGCAGCTGGGTAGCGGGATGGGGAAATGAGCAGTTCTTC.

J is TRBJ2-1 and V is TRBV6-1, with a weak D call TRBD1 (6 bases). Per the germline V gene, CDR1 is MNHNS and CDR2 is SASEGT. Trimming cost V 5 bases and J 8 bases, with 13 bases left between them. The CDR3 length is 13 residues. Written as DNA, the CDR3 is TGTGCCAGCAGTCAGACAGGTCCCCATGAGCAGTTCTTC. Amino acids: CASSQTGPHEQFF.